The 22 T cell receptor beta chains below all came from one sample that was sequenced in a study of PD-1 blockade in classical Hodgkin lymphoma. The sample's time point: cycle 4 day 1 (C4D1), after more than five weeks of nivolumab. Each of the patients experienced relapse following autologous stem cell transplantation, and their brentuximab vedotin exposure differed. Repertoires were generated with immunoSEQ multiplex PCR, while TCRdb's copy carries only in-frame clones and drops some. The sample contains around 17,000 clones, roughly four fifths of which appear only once. The specimen comprised peripheral blood mononuclear cells (PBMCs), sampled before the fourth cycle of nivolumab. All receptors come from a human donor with classical Hodgkin lymphoma.

The chain is built from TRBV27 and TRBJ2-1, with unresolved D. Trimming pared 7 bases from V and 0 bases from J, leaving 16 bases between. The CDR3 contains 16 residues. CDR1 and CDR2 (germline): MNHEY, SMNVEV (reference sequence). CDR3 in DNA: TGTGCCAGCACTCTACTGGCTTCTAGCTCCTACAATGAGCAGTTCTTC. Translation: CASTLLASSSYNEQFF.

The chain carries TRBV11-2 and TRBJ1-5; TRBD1 agrees at 8 bases. Germline assignment: CDR1 SGHAT and CDR2 FQNNGV. The CDR3 has 14 residues. The V and J ends lost 1 base and 7 bases, in that order; junction bases with no gene match: 3. The DNA of the CDR3 is TGTGCCAGCAGCTTAGGGACAGGGCCCCAGCCCCAGCATTTT. This gives the protein CASSLGTGPQPQHF.

The chain employs TRBV7-9 and TRBJ1-4; the D gene is possibly TRBD1 (5 bases). V was clipped by 5 bases and J by 5 bases, with 18 bases between them. The CDR3 loop spans 16 amino acids. Germline CDR1 reads SEHNR; CDR2 reads FQNEAQ (reference sequence). The CDR3 reads CASSPTSGTTNEKLFF. CDR3 nucleotide sequence: TGTGCCAGCAGCCCCACTTCAGGGACTACAAATGAAAAACTGTTTTTT.

The CDR3 DNA reads TGCGCCAGCAGCTTGGCCGGGAAACCAGGGGATGAGCAGTTCTTC. It encodes CASSLAGKPGDEQFF. V and J are TRBV5-1 and TRBJ2-1, with TRBD1 as a possible D gene (6 bases). The CDR3 totals 15 residues. V was pared by 0 bases and J by 8 bases, with 15 bases between. Germline V gives CDR1 SGHRS, CDR2 YFSETQ.

The chain links TRBV5-1 to TRBJ2-2; 8 bases agree with TRBD1. CDR1 and CDR2 from the germline V gene are SGHRS and YFSETQ. V was pared by 6 bases and J by 7 bases, with 8 bases of the junction left unmatched. The CDR3 has 14 residues. DNA for the CDR3: TGCGCCAGCAAGGGATTGACAGGGGACGGGGAGCTGTTTTTT. This translates into CASKGLTGDGELFF.

This clone was counted only a few times. The chain links TRBV28 to TRBJ1-2, with 7 bases identical to TRBD1. The CDR3 is 15 amino acids. The V and J ends lost 2 bases and 5 bases, in that order; junction bases with no gene match: 8. Germline CDR1 reads MDHEN; CDR2 reads SYDVKM. The CDR3 reads CASSLGAGGRYGYTF. The CDR3 bases are TGTGCCAGCAGTTTAGGGGCAGGGGGAAGGTATGGCTACACCTTC.

V gene TRBV5-1 combines with J gene TRBJ2-2; TRBD2 matches at 7 bases. Trimming at V came to 0 bases and at J to 4 bases, leaving 6 bases not matched to a gene. This CDR3 spans 16 amino acids. Germline assignment: CDR1 SGHRS and CDR2 YFSETQ. CDR3 DNA: TGCGCCAGCAGCTTGGCCAACGGGGGGTCCACCGGGGAGCTGTTTTTT. It yields the protein CASSLANGGSTGELFF.

The chain recombines TRBV11-1 with TRBJ1-5; TRBD1 agrees at 10 bases. The germline CDR1 and CDR2 sequences are SGHAT and FQDESV (reference sequence). The V and J ends lost 2 bases and 5 bases, in that order; junction bases with no gene match: 6. CDR3 length: 16 residues. The CDR3 is CASSLMGQGIDQPQHF. CDR3 DNA sequence: TGTGCCAGCAGCTTAATGGGACAGGGGATAGATCAGCCCCAGCATTTT.

The genes are TRBV6-5 and TRBJ1-6, with TRBD1 as a possible D gene (5 bases). V dropped 6 bases and J dropped 7 bases, with 10 bases sitting between them. Germline V gene data show CDR1 as MNHEY and CDR2 as SVGAGI. This CDR3 contains 13 residues. The CDR3 bases are TGTGCCAGCAGGACAGCTCTCAATTCACCCCTCCACTTT. This encodes CASRTALNSPLHF.

V is TRBV4-3 and J is TRBJ2-5; 7 bases match TRBD2. V lost 2 bases to trimming and J lost 4 bases; unmatched junction nucleotides: 10. This CDR3 is 16 amino acids long. From germline, CDR1 is LGHNA and CDR2 YSLEER. In nucleotides, the CDR3 is TGCGCCAGCAGCCAAAACGCCGGGACTACAGGAGAGACCCAGTACTTC. It is translated as CASSQNAGTTGETQYF.

Regarding this clone: One junction end does not reproduce the germline sequence, and a read error may be involved. The chain combines TRBV5-1 with TRBJ2-2, with D perhaps given as TRBD1 or TRBD2 (6 bases each). The CDR3 is made up of 15 amino acids. The germline CDR1 and CDR2 sequences are SGHRS and YFSETQ. The CDR3 sequence: CVSSPDGGWTGELFF. The CDR3 DNA follows: TGCGTCAGCAGCCCCGACGGGGGCTGGACCGGGGAGCTGTTTTTT.

V is TRBV7-8 and J is TRBJ1-3, with D unresolved. V was trimmed by 1 base and J by 2 bases, leaving 6 bases between them. Germline loops: CDR1 SGHVS, CDR2 FQNEAQ. This CDR3 comprises 14 residues. For the CDR3, the DNA is TGTGCCAGCAGCTTAGTACAGACTGGAAACACCATATATTTT. Its protein is CASSLVQTGNTIYF. Variable domain in full (rest from reference TRBV7-8 and TRBJ1-3): GAGVSQSPRYKVAKRGQDVALRCDPISGHVSLFWYQQALGQGPEFLTYFQNEAQLDKSGLPSDRFFAERPEGSVSTLKIQRTQQEDSAVYLCASSLVQTGNTIYFGEGSWLTVV.

V and J are TRBV5-1 and TRBJ1-6; D uncertain. Germline V gene lookup returns CDR1 SGHRS and CDR2 YFSETQ. The CDR3 contains 14 residues. Trimming shortened V by 4 bases and J by 7 bases, and 12 bases separated the two germline ends. CDR3 sequence reads: CASSSWEENSPLHF. The DNA for the CDR3 is TGCGCCAGCAGCAGTTGGGAGGAGAATTCACCCCTCCACTTT.

The V and J genes are TRBV29-1 and TRBJ2-2; tentatively, D is TRBD1 (6 bases). CDR1 SQVTM and CDR2 ANQGSEA come from the germline V gene. The CDR3 contains 15 residues. The ends were cut back, 7 bases at V and 0 bases at J, with 15 bases in the middle. This chain's CDR3 is CSGLDRFSNTGELFF. The CDR3 DNA sequence: TGCAGCGGGCTCGACAGGTTTTCGAACACCGGGGAGCTGTTTTTT.

The V call is TRBV6-6, the J call TRBJ1-2, with a weak D call TRBD1 (5 bases). There are 14 residues in the CDR3. Germline V gives CDR1 MNHNY, CDR2 SVGAGI (reference sequence). The V end was cut by 6 bases, the J end by 0 bases, with 11 bases between. The CDR3 spells CASSRGRTNYGYTF. CDR3 bases: TGTGCCAGCAGCCGGGGCAGAACTAACTATGGCTACACCTTC.

The V gene is TRBV5-1, the J gene TRBJ1-1; D is ambiguous. Trimming removed 0 bases at V and 6 bases at J, with 12 bases between. Germline CDR1 and CDR2: SGHRS and YFSETQ. This CDR3 comprises 14 residues. The DNA for the CDR3 is TGCGCCAGCAGCTTGGAGGTGGGGAGGGCTGAAGCTTTCTTT. Amino acids: CASSLEVGRAEAFF.

This clone has only one observation. V gene TRBV7-8 combines with J gene TRBJ2-6; 8 bases align to TRBD1. CDR3 size: 14 residues. V shed 3 bases, J shed 8 bases, and the junction held 3 bases outside the gene matches. Germline V lookup: CDR1 SGHVS, CDR2 FQNEAQ. CDR3 sequence: CASSFGQGSNVLTF. CDR3 sequence (DNA): TGTGCCAGCAGCTTTGGACAGGGCTCCAACGTCCTGACTTTC.

V gene TRBV5-1 combines with J gene TRBJ1-2, with D tentatively TRBD1 (5 bases). The CDR3 runs to 14 residues. The V gene lost 0 bases and the J gene lost 6 bases, with 12 bases spanning the gap. Looked up from germline, CDR1 is SGHRS and CDR2 is YFSETQ. The CDR3 region has the DNA TGCGCCAGCAGCTTGGCCACAGGCGAGGATGGCTACACCTTC. It is translated as CASSLATGEDGYTF.

The rearrangement links TRBV10-1 to TRBJ2-3; TRBD2 agrees at 9 bases. Germline assignment: CDR1 WNHNN and CDR2 SYGVQD (reference sequence). J lost 4 bases, V lost 6 bases, and 5 bases had no gene match. This CDR3 has 14 residues. DNA of the CDR3: TGCGCCAGCAGGCTAGCGGGGTCCCCAGATACGCAGTATTTT. This translates into CASRLAGSPDTQYF.

The chain is built from TRBV4-3 and TRBJ1-2; D gene unclear. The CDR3 spans 13 residues. V was cut by 4 bases and J by 11 bases, with 17 bases left in between. CDR1 is LGHNA, CDR2 YSLEER, per germline. DNA for the CDR3: TGCGCCAGCAGCCCTCGCTCTCGGACGGCTTACACCTTC. It translates to CASSPRSRTAYTF.

The chain links TRBV7-9 to TRBJ1-6; D is unresolved. This CDR3 has 12 residues. Germline V gives CDR1 SEHNR, CDR2 FQNEAQ (reference sequence). V dropped 5 bases and J dropped 11 bases, with 10 bases sitting between them. CDR3 region: CASSAAPTPLHF. DNA for the CDR3: TGTGCCAGCAGCGCCGCCCCCACACCCCTCCACTTT.

The gene calls are TRBV7-9 and TRBJ2-5; D is ambiguous. Per the germline V gene, CDR1 is SEHNR and CDR2 is FQNEAQ (reference sequence). V dropped 5 bases and J dropped 4 bases, with 17 bases sitting between them. The CDR3 length is 15 residues. CDR3 in amino acids: CASSLDLGMGETQYF. CDR3 sequence (DNA): TGTGCCAGCAGCCTAGATCTGGGTATGGGAGAGACCCAGTACTTC.